This T cell receptor beta chain comes out of a study of PD-L1 blockade in urothelial cancer. For the study at large: From about 2014, patients received atezolizumab, given as 1,200 mg intravenously every 3 weeks. Men with urothelial cancer arising in the bladder made up about 85% of the roughly 29 patients. Study-wide results and caveats: Patients who had durable benefit saw their tumor-associated blood clones expand more at 3 weeks.

Repertoires were generated with immunoSEQ multiplex PCR, while TCRdb's copy carries only in-frame clones and drops some. This table has under 100,000 clones, roughly 90% appearing once. About this clone: Its specificity is not known.

With 3 bases removed from V and 0 bases from J, the gap between germline ends came to 11 bases. CDR3 length: 14 amino acids. CDR1 and CDR2 from the germline V gene are SQVTM and ANQGSEA. Time point: pretreatment peripheral blood. The sample here was PBMCs, taken around atezolizumab (anti-PD-L1) treatment. The receptor comes from a man aged 55-75 years with urothelial cancer. The chain is built from TRBV29-1 and TRBJ1-1; D may be TRBD1 (5 bases). The CDR3 protein is CSVEEGQLNTEAFF. In DNA form, the CDR3 reads TGCAGCGTTGAGGAGGGGCAGCTGAACACTGAAGCTTTCTTT.